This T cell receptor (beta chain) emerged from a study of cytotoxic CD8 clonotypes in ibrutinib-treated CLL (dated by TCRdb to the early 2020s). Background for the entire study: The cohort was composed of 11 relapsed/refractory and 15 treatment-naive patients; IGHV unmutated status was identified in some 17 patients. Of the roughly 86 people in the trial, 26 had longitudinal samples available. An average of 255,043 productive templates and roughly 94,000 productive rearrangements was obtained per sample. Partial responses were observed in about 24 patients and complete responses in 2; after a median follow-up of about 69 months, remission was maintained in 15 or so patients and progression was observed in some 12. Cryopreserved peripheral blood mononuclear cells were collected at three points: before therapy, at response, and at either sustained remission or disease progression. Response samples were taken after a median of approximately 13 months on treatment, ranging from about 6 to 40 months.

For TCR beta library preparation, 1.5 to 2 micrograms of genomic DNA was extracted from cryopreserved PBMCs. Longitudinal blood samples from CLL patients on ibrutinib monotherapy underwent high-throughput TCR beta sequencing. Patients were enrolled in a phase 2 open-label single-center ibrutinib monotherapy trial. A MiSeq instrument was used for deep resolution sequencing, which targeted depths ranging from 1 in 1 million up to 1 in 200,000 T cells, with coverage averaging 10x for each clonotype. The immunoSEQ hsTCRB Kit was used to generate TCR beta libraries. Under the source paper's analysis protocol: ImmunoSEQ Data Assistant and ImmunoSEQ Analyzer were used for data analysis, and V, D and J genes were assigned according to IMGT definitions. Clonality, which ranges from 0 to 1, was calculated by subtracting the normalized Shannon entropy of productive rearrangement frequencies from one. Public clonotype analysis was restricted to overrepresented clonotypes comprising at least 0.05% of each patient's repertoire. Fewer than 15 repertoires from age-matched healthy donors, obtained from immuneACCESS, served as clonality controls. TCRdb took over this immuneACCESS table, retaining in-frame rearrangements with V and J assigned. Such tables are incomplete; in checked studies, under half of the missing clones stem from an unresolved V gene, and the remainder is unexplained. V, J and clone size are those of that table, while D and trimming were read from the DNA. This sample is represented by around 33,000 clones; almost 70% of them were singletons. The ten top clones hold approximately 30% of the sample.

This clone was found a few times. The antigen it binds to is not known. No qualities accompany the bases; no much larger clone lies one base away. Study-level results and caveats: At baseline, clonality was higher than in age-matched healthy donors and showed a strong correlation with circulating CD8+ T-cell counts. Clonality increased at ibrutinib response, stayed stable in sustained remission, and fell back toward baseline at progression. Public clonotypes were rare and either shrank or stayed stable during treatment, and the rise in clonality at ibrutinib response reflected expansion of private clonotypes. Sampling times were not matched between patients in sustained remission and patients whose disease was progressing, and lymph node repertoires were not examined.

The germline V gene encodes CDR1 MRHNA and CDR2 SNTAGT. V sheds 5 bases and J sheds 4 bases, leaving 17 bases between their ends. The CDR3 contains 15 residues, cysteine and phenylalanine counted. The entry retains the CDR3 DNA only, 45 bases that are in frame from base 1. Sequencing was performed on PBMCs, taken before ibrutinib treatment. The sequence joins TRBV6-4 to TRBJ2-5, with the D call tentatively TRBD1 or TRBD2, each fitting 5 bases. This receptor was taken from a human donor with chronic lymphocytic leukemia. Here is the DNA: TGTGCCAGCAGTAGAATCGCCGGGGCCGGAGAGACCCAGTACTTC. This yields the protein CASSRIAGAGETQYF.